A single sample is the source of the 4 T cell receptor beta chains below, sequenced in a study of cytomegalovirus exposure and HLA in healthy donors. Generated by immunoSEQ multiplex PCR, the TCRdb table keeps only in-frame clones and is missing some. Among some 140,000 clones listed, 85% to 90% were seen once. The source material was PBMCs. The receptors here all came from a man younger than 35 in good health and CMV-seronegative.

J is TRBJ2-7 and V is TRBV30; 9 bases fit TRBD1. This CDR3 is built from 14 residues. V was clipped by 8 bases and J by 2 bases; unmatched bases: 10. CDR1 and CDR2 (germline): GTSNPN, SVGIG (reference sequence). The DNA for the CDR3 is TGTGCCAGACTAGCACAGGGGGCGGCCTACGAGCAGTACTTC. Its translation is CARLAQGAAYEQYF.

J is TRBJ1-5 and V is TRBV7-9; 9 bases match TRBD1. The germline gives CDR1 SEHNR, CDR2 FQNEAQ (reference sequence). The CDR3 sequence is 14 residues long. The V and J ends lost 1 base and 7 bases, in that order; junction bases with no gene match: 2. The CDR3 region is CASSLETGGQPQHF. The CDR3 DNA sequence: TGTGCCAGCAGCTTAGAAACAGGGGGCCAGCCCCAGCATTTT.

The chain combines TRBV4-1 with TRBJ2-2, with 8 bases matching TRBD1. CDR1 MGHRA and CDR2 YSYEKL come from the germline V gene. The CDR3 spans 18 residues. J was trimmed by 2 bases and V by 4 bases; bases with no gene match: 12. CDR3: CASSLLNQGALNTGELFF. The CDR3, as DNA: TGCGCCAGCAGCCTCCTGAATCAGGGGGCGTTAAACACCGGGGAGCTGTTTTTT.

The J gene is TRBJ1-2, the V gene TRBV29-1; the match to TRBD1 covers 9 bases. The CDR3 is made up of 13 amino acids. Germline V CDR1 and CDR2: SQVTM, ANQGSEA. The J segment lost 10 bases and the V segment lost 3 bases, leaving 9 bases of the junction unmatched. CDR3 in amino acids: CSVDSGQGEDYTF. In nucleotides, the CDR3 is TGCAGCGTTGACTCGGGACAGGGTGAGGACTACACCTTC.